The clone carrying this T cell receptor (beta chain) was seen at least ten times. The antigen is unknown. RNA transcripts gave rise to amplified TCR beta CDR3 regions. TCR CDR3 underwent first-round RT-PCR with the HTBI primer set. Each CDR3 protein gets one entry after TCRdb re-called the multiplex PCR reads with MiXCR. The sample lists fewer than 750,000 distinct CDR3 sequences; about half were seen once. Patients between 18 and 65 years old had hyperthyroidism, newly diagnosed and lasting under 2 months. Exclusion of patients followed from uncontrolled infection, other autoimmune disease, pregnancy or lactation. This entry comes from a study of T cells in Graves' hyperthyroidism and ophthalmopathy. This CDR3 spans 14 amino acids. Germline values: CDR1 LNHNV, CDR2 YYDKDF (reference sequence). Trimming took 11 bases from V and 5 from J; bases not matched to a gene: 6. General study results and limits: In the analysis, a 13 V-J model separated ophthalmopathy from stable hyperthyroidism. Most thyroid-expanded clonotypes above 0.001 were also found in blood.

This sequence was found in a woman aged 18-30 years with Graves' hyperthyroidism. Input material: peripheral blood or thyroid tissue (not recorded which). The chain combines TRBV15 with TRBJ2-2; 12 bases fit TRBD2. CDR3 sequence reads: CAVSGTSGTGELFF. The CDR3 DNA is TGTGCCGTATCCGGGACTAGCGGGACCGGGGAGCTGTTTTTT.